The source of this T cell receptor (beta chain) is a study of early T cells in non-severe SARS-CoV-2 infection. Study-level results: Using VDJdb, the matching emphasized anti-spike CD8 responses while missing private and CD4 specificities.

Using its own MiXCR run on the 5' RACE reads, TCRdb lists one record per CDR3 protein. Among 50,000 to 65,000 distinct CDR3 sequences listed, about 9.1% were seen once. In the case of this clonotype: Its antigen is unknown.

Input material: whole blood. The source is an adult who was a healthcare worker with PCR-confirmed SARS-CoV-2 infection or an uninfected control (not recorded which).

The DNA for the CDR3 is TGTGCCAGCAGCTTAGGCGTGGCTGAAGCTTTCTTT. This translates into CASSLGVAEAFF. The chain combines TRBV7-9 with TRBJ1-1; no firm D call. In germline, CDR1 is SEHNR, CDR2 FQNEAQ (reference sequence). V was clipped by 1 base and J by 6 bases, with 6 bases between them. The CDR3 spans 12 residues.